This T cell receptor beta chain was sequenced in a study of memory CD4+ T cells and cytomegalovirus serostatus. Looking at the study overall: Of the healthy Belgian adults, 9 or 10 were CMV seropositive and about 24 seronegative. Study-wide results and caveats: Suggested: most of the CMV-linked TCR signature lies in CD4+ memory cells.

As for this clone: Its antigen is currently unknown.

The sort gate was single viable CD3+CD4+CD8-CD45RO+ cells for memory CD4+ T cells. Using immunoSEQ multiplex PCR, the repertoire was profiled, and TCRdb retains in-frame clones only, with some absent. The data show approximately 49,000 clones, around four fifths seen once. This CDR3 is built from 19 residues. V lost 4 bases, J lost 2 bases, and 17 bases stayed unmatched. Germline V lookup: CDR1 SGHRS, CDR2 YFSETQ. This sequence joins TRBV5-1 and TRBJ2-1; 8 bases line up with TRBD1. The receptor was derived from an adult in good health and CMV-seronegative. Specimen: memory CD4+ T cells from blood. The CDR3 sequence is CASSVVVIPGTGAYNEQFF. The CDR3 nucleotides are TGCGCCAGCAGCGTAGTTGTTATCCCCGGGACAGGCGCCTACAATGAGCAGTTCTTC.